This TCR beta chain derives from a study of CD8+CD57+ T cells in acquired aplastic anemia. Using genomic DNA as the template, TCR beta VDJ and CDR3 profiling was carried out. TCRdb itself ran the reads through MiXCR, one entry per CDR3 protein. The sample lists 450,000 to 600,000 distinct CDR3 sequences, around 30% seen once, with less than 0.85% in the top ten. Patients selected for sequencing had displayed CD8+CD57+ cell expansion by flow cytometry. Ten or more counts support this clonotype. The source is a human donor with aplastic anemia. The specimen sequenced was sorted CD4+, CD8+, or CD8+CD57+ T cells (not recorded which) from PBMCs.

The CDR3 nucleotides read TGTGCCAGTAGTATTCGGGGTATCGGAAACACCATATATTTT. Translation: CASSIRGIGNTIYF. The chain carries TRBV19 and TRBJ1-3; D is unresolved. Per the germline V gene, CDR1 is LNHDA and CDR2 is SQIVND (reference sequence). The CDR3 length is 14 residues. Between the trimmed V and J ends, which lost 3 bases and 4 bases, there was a span of 10 bases. The entire variable domain, with the rest obtained from reference TRBV19 and TRBJ1-3, is as follows: DGGITQSPKYLFRKEGQNVTLSCEQNLNHDAMYWYRQDPGQGLRLIYYSQIVNDFQKGDIAEGYSVSREKKESFPLTVTSAQKNPTAFYLCASSIRGIGNTIYFGEGSWLTVV.